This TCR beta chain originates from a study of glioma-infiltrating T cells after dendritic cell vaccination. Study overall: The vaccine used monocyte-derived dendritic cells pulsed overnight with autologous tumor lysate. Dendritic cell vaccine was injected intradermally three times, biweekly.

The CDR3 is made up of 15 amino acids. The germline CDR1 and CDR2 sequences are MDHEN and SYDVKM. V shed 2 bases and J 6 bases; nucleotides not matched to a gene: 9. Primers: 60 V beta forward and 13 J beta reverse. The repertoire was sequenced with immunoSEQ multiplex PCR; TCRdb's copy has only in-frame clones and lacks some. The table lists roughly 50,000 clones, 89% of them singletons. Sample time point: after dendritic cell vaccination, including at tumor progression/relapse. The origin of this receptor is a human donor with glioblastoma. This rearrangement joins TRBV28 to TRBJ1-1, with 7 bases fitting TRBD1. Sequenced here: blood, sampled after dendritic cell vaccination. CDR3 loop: CASSLLPPQGAEAFF. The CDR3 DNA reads TGTGCCAGCAGTTTACTCCCCCCCCAGGGGGCTGAAGCTTTCTTT.